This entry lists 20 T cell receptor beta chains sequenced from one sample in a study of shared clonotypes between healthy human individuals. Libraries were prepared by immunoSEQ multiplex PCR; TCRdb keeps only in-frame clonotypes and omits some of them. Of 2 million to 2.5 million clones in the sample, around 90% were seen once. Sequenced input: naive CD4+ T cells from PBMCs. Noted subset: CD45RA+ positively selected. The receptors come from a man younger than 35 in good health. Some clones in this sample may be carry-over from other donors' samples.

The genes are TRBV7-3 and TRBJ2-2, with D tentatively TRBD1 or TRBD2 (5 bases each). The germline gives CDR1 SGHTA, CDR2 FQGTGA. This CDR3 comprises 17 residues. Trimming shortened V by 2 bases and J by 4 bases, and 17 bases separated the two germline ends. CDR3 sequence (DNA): TGTGCCAGCAGCTTATTTGGGGGTCTCGTAGGCACCGGGGAGCTGTTTTTT. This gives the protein CASSLFGGLVGTGELFF. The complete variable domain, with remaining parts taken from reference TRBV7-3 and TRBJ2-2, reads GAGVSQTPSNKVTEKGKYVELRCDPISGHTALYWYRQSLGQGPEFLIYFQGTGAADDSGLPNDRFFAVRPEGSVSTLKIQRTERGDSAVYLCASSLFGGLVGTGELFFGEGSRLTVL.

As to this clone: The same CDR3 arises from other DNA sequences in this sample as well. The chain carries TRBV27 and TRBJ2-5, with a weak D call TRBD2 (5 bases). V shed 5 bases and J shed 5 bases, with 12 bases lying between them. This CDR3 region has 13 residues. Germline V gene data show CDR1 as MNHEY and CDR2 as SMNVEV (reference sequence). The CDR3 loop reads CASSNRRGETQYF. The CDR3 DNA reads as TGTGCCAGCAGTAACCGACGAGGGGAGACCCAGTACTTC.

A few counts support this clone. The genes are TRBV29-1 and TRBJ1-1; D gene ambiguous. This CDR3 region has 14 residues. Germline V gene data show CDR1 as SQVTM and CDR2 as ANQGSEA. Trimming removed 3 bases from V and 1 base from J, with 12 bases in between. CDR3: CSVERQTANTEAFF. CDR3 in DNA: TGCAGCGTTGAGCGTCAGACCGCGAACACTGAAGCTTTCTTT. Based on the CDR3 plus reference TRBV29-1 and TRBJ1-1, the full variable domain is SAVISQKPSRDICQRGTSLTIQCQVDSQVTMMFWYRQQPGQSLTLIATANQGSEATYESGFVIDKFPISRPNLTFSTLTVSNMSPEDSSIYLCSVERQTANTEAFFGQGTRLTVV.

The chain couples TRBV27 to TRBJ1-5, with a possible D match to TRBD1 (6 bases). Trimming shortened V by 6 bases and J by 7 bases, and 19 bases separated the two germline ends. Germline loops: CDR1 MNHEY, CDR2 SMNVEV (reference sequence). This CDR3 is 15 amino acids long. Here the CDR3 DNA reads TGTGCCAGCAGCTCTCTACAGGGTTGGGGGCAGCCCCAGCATTTT. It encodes CASSSLQGWGQPQHF.

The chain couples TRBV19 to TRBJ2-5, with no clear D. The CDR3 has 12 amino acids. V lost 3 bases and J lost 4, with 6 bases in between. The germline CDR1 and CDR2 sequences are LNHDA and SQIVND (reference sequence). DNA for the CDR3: TGTGCCAGTAGTATGTGGTCAGAGACCCAGTACTTC. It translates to CASSMWSETQYF.

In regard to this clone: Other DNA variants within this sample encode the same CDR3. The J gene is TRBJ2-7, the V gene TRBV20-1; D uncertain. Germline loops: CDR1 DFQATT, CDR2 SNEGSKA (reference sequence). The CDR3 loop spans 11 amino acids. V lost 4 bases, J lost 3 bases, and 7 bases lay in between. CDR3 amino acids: CSAKGHYEQYF. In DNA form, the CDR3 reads TGCAGTGCTAAGGGCCACTACGAGCAGTACTTC.

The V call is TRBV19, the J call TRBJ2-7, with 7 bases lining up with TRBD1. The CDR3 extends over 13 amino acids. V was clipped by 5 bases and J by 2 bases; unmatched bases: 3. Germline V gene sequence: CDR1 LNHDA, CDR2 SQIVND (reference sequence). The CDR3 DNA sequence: TGTGCCAGTAGTCCACAGGGGCCCTACGAGCAGTACTTC. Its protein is CASSPQGPYEQYF.

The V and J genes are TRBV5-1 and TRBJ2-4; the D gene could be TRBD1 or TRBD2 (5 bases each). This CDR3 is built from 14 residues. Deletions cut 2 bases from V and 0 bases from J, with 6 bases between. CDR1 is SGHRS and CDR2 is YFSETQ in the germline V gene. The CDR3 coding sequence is TGCGCCAGCAGCTTCGGGACAGCCAAAAACATTCAGTACTTC. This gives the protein CASSFGTAKNIQYF.

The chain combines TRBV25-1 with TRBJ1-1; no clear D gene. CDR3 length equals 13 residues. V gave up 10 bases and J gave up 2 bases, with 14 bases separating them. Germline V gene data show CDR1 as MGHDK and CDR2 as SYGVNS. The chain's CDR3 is CATQRAGNTEAFF. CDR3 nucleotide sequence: TGTGCCACCCAGAGGGCTGGTAACACTGAAGCTTTCTTT.

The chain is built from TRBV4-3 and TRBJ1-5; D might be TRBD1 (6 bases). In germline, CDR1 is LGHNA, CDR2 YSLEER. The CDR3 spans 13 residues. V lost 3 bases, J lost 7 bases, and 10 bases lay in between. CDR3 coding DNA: TGCGCCAGCAGCCACAGGGGTAGCCAGCCCCAGCATTTT. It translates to CASSHRGSQPQHF.

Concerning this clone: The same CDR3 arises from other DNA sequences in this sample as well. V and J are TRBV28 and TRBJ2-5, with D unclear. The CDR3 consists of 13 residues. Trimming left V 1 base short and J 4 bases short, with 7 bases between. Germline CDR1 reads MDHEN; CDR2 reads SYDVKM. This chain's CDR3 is CASSLFSRETQYF. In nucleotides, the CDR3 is TGTGCCAGCAGTTTATTTTCCAGAGAGACCCAGTACTTC. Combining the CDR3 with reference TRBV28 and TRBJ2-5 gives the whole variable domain DVKVTQSSRYLVKRTGEKVFLECVQDMDHENMFWYRQDPGLGLRLIYFSYDVKMKEKGDIPEGYSVSREKKERFSLILESASTNQTSMYLCASSLFSRETQYFGPGTRLLVL.

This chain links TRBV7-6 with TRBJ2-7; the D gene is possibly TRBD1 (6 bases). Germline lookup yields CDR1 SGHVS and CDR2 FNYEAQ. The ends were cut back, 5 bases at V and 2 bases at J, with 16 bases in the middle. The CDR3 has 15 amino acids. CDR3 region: CASSPRAGDAYEQYF. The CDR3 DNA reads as TGTGCCAGCAGCCCCAGGGCAGGGGATGCCTACGAGCAGTACTTC.

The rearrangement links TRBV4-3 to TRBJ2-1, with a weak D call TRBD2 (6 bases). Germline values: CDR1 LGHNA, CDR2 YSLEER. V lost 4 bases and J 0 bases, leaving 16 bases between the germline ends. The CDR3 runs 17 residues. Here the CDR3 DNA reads TGCGCCAGCAGCCGATCCTCAGCGGGCAGCTCCTACAATGAGCAGTTCTTC. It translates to CASSRSSAGSSYNEQFF.

The DNA of the CDR3 is TGTGCCAGCAGTGGCGAAGGATCTCAGCCCCAGCATTTT. Its protein is CASSGEGSQPQHF. The chain couples TRBV6-1 to TRBJ1-5; no definite D call. V was shortened by 4 bases and J by 6 bases, with 10 bases between the two germline ends. Per the germline V gene, CDR1 is MNHNS and CDR2 is SASEGT. This CDR3 contains 13 residues.

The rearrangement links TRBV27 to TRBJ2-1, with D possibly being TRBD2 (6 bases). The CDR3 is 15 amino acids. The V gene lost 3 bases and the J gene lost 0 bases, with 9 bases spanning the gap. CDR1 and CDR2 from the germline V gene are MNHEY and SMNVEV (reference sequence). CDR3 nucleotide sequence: TGTGCCAGCAGTTTCGGGGGACCCTCCTACAATGAGCAGTTCTTC. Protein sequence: CASSFGGPSYNEQFF.

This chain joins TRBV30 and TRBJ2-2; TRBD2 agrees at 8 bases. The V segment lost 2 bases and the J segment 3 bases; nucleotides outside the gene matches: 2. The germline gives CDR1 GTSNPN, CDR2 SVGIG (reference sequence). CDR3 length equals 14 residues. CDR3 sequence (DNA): TGTGCCTGGAGTTTCGGGGGGGACACCGGGGAGCTGTTTTTT. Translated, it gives CAWSFGGDTGELFF.

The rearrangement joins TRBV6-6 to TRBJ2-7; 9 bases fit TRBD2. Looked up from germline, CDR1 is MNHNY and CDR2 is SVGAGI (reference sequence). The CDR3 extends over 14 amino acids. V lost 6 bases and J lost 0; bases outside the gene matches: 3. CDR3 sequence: CASSGGRGSYEQYF. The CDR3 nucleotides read TGTGCCAGCAGCGGCGGGAGGGGCTCCTACGAGCAGTACTTC.

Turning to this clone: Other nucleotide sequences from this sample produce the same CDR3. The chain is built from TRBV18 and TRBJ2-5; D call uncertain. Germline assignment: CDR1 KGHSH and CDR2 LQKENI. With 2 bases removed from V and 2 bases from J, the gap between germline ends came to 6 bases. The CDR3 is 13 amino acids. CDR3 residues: CASSPGSQETQYF. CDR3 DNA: TGTGCCAGCTCACCAGGGTCACAAGAGACCCAGTACTTC.

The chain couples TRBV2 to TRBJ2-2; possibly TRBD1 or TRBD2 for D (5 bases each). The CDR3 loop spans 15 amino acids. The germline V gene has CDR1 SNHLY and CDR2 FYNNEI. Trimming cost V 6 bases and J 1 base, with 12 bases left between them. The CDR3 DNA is TGTGCCAGCAGGGGGAGACAGAAGAACACCGGGGAGCTGTTTTTT. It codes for CASRGRQKNTGELFF.

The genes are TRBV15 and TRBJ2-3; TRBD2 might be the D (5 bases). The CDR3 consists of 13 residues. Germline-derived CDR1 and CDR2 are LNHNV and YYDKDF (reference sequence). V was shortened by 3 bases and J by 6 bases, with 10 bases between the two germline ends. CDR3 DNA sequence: TGTGCCACCAGCAGCCAACTAGGGGATACGCAGTATTTT. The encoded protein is CATSSQLGDTQYF.